This passage covers 31 T cell receptor beta chains from one sample sequenced in a study of cytomegalovirus exposure and HLA in healthy donors. The PCR had 60 Vbeta and 13 Jbeta primers. Here immunoSEQ multiplex PCR was the method, and the copy in TCRdb shows in-frame clones only, minus some. The listing records fewer than 150,000 clones. Sequencing used PBMCs. These receptors were taken from a woman aged 55-75 years in good health and CMV-seronegative.

With respect to this clone: The junction shows a germline mismatch at one end, possibly a read error. The genes are TRBV18 and TRBJ1-1, with D possibly TRBD1 on 6 matching bases. The CDR3 length is 14 residues. Germline lookup yields CDR1 KGHSH and CDR2 LQKENI. The CDR3 is CVSSPERGGGVAFF. DNA for the CDR3: TGTGTCAGCTCACCGGAAAGGGGGGGAGGTGTTGCTTTCTTT.

This rearrangement joins TRBV19 to TRBJ1-5; D is uncertain. This CDR3 has 15 residues. Germline V gene data show CDR1 as LNHDA and CDR2 as SQIVND (reference sequence). V lost 3 bases, J lost 10 bases, and 19 bases lay in between. The chain's CDR3 is CASSISGGLFRPQHF. CDR3 nucleotides: TGTGCCAGTAGTATCAGCGGCGGTCTGTTCAGACCCCAGCATTTT. Based on the CDR3 plus reference TRBV19 and TRBJ1-5, the full variable domain is DGGITQSPKYLFRKEGQNVTLSCEQNLNHDAMYWYRQDPGQGLRLIYYSQIVNDFQKGDIAEGYSVSREKKESFPLTVTSAQKNPTAFYLCASSISGGLFRPQHFGDGTRLSIL.

The chain is built from TRBV25-1 and TRBJ2-1; tentative D call: TRBD2 (6 bases). Germline CDR1 reads MGHDK; CDR2 reads SYGVNS. The V gene lost 0 bases and the J gene lost 4 bases, with 7 bases spanning the gap. CDR3 size: 14 residues. The CDR3 sequence is CASSEYGSYNEQFF. CDR3 nucleotides: TGTGCCAGCAGTGAATACGGGAGTTACAATGAGCAGTTCTTC.

The V call is TRBV6-1, the J call TRBJ2-3; 7 bases match TRBD2. The CDR3 contains 15 residues. After removal of 3 bases from V and 3 bases from J, the junction contained 6 bases not matched to a gene. Germline V gene sequence: CDR1 MNHNS, CDR2 SASEGT. This chain's CDR3 is CASSDGPGGTDTQYF. As DNA, the CDR3 is TGTGCCAGCAGTGATGGACCGGGGGGTACAGATACGCAGTATTTT.

The V gene is TRBV5-6, the J gene TRBJ1-5; 11 bases match TRBD1. The CDR3 covers 18 residues. V shed 4 bases and J 1 base; nucleotides not matched to a gene: 10. Germline V lookup: CDR1 SGHDT, CDR2 YYEEEE. CDR3 sequence reads: CASSRIGQGALSNQPQHF. CDR3 DNA sequence: TGTGCCAGCAGCCGCATAGGACAGGGGGCTCTGAGCAATCAGCCCCAGCATTTT. Looking up the rest from reference TRBV5-6 and TRBJ1-5 gives the full variable domain: DAGVTQSPTHLIKTRGQQVTLRCSPKSGHDTVSWYQQALGQGPQFIFQYYEEEERQRGNFPDRFSGHQFPNYSSELNVNALLLGDSALYLCASSRIGQGALSNQPQHFGDGTRLSIL.

The rearrangement joins TRBV10-3 to TRBJ1-2; the D gene is possibly TRBD1 (5 bases). This CDR3 spans 14 amino acids. Germline V CDR1 and CDR2: ENHRY, SYGVKD. V dropped 10 bases and J dropped 4 bases, with 19 bases sitting between them. The DNA of the CDR3 is TGTGCCACCCGGGACTCGGGAGTTCTCTATGGCTACACCTTC. This encodes CATRDSGVLYGYTF.

The chain is built from TRBV2 and TRBJ2-7, with 7 nucleotides matching TRBD2. Per germline, CDR1 SNHLY and CDR2 FYNNEI. Germline trimming cut 7 bases from V and 0 bases from J; bases unmatched to any gene: 3. The CDR3 is made up of 13 amino acids. In DNA, the CDR3 is TGTGCCAGCACTAGCGGCTCCTCCTACGAGCAGTACTTC. Translation gives CASTSGSSYEQYF.

The rearrangement links TRBV6-5 to TRBJ1-5, with D possibly being TRBD1 (6 bases). V shed 6 bases and J shed 5 bases, with 14 bases lying between them. This CDR3 spans 14 amino acids. From germline, CDR1 is MNHEY and CDR2 SVGAGI. The CDR3 sequence is CASSQYRVDQPQHF. CDR3 in DNA: TGTGCCAGCAGCCAATACAGGGTGGATCAGCCCCAGCATTTT.

V and J are TRBV4-1 and TRBJ1-1; the D is unclear. In germline, CDR1 is MGHRA, CDR2 YSYEKL. The V end lost 0 bases, the J end lost 5 bases, and 16 bases lay between the germline ends. The CDR3 runs to 16 residues. The CDR3 DNA reads as TGCGCCAGCAGCCAAGACAGCCGACCGACGGGAACTGAAGCTTTCTTT. Translating it yields CASSQDSRPTGTEAFF.

V is TRBV18 and J is TRBJ1-2; TRBD1 aligns across 8 bases. The ends lost 4 bases at V and 1 base at J; junction bases unmatched: 8. Germline V CDR1 and CDR2: KGHSH, LQKENI. The CDR3 consists of 16 residues. The DNA for the CDR3 is TGTGCCAGCTCACAGCGACAGGGGCCCGGTAACTATGGCTACACCTTC. Translated: CASSQRQGPGNYGYTF.

The chain uses TRBV5-6 and TRBJ2-5; a weak D match, TRBD2 (7 bases). Germline values: CDR1 SGHDT, CDR2 YYEEEE. Trimming left V 2 bases short and J 5 bases short, with 10 bases between. The CDR3 length is 13 residues. DNA for the CDR3: TGTGCCAGCAGCTTAGGGGGGGCCGAGACCCAGTACTTC. It is translated as CASSLGGAETQYF.

The chain uses TRBV2 and TRBJ2-7; a possible D gene is TRBD1 (5 bases). The CDR3 sequence is 15 residues long. CDR1 is SNHLY, CDR2 FYNNEI, per germline. Trimming removed 4 bases from V and 2 bases from J, with 15 bases in between. The CDR3 nucleotides are TGTGCCAGCAGTGCAGGGATAGGTCCCCCCTACGAGCAGTACTTC. Its translation is CASSAGIGPPYEQYF.

The chain couples TRBV7-8 to TRBJ1-2, with 7 bases fitting TRBD1. There are 14 residues in the CDR3. Germline V gene data show CDR1 as SGHVS and CDR2 as FQNEAQ. V lost 1 base, J lost 4 bases, and 3 bases stayed unmatched. CDR3 sequence: CASSLEGAFYGYTF. The CDR3 DNA follows: TGTGCCAGCAGCTTAGAGGGGGCGTTCTATGGCTACACCTTC.

This chain links TRBV18 with TRBJ2-7, with TRBD1 as a possible D gene (6 bases). Trimming took 5 bases from V and 2 from J, leaving 10 bases between them. The germline CDR1 and CDR2 sequences are KGHSH and LQKENI. The CDR3 totals 13 residues. The CDR3 region is CASSTGTTYEQYF. CDR3 sequence (DNA): TGTGCCAGCTCAACCGGGACAACCTACGAGCAGTACTTC.

The J gene is TRBJ2-1, the V gene TRBV5-1; TRBD1 matches at 8 bases. There are 17 residues in the CDR3. J lost 5 bases, V lost 2 bases, and 12 bases had no gene match. Germline CDR1 is SGHRS and CDR2 is YFSETQ. DNA for the CDR3: TGCGCCAGCAGCTTAGAACCTCCCGGACAGGGTCACAATGAGCAGTTCTTC. Translation: CASSLEPPGQGHNEQFF. Using reference TRBV5-1 and TRBJ2-1 for the parts outside the CDR3, the full variable domain is KAGVTQTPRYLIKTRGQQVTLSCSPISGHRSVSWYQQTPGQGLQFLFEYFSETQRNKGNFPGRFSGRQFSNSRSEMNVSTLELGDSALYLCASSLEPPGQGHNEQFFGPGTRLTVL.

V usage is TRBV2 and J usage is TRBJ1-1; 12 bases line up with TRBD1. Germline CDR1 and CDR2: SNHLY and FYNNEI. The V segment lost 6 bases and the J segment 1 base; nucleotides outside the gene matches: 3. The CDR3 is 15 amino acids. CDR3 nucleotides: TGTGCCAGCAGCGGGACAGGGGGCAAGAACACTGAAGCTTTCTTT. It yields the protein CASSGTGGKNTEAFF.

The chain combines TRBV5-1 with TRBJ2-3; TRBD1 matches 7 bases. This CDR3 comprises 15 residues. Germline CDR1 is SGHRS and CDR2 is YFSETQ. The V and J ends lost 0 bases and 1 base, in that order; junction bases with no gene match: 2. The CDR3 sequence: CASSLGQGGTDTQYF. In DNA, the CDR3 is TGCGCCAGCAGCTTGGGACAGGGCGGCACAGATACGCAGTATTTT.

The V call is TRBV19, the J call TRBJ2-3; 10 bases fit TRBD1. The germline V gene has CDR1 LNHDA and CDR2 SQIVND (reference sequence). The CDR3 consists of 14 residues. The V gene end was trimmed by 6 bases and the J gene end by 9 bases; junction bases not matched to a gene: 9. The CDR3 here is CASSPNPGQGTQYF. In DNA form, the CDR3 reads TGTGCCAGTAGCCCTAACCCGGGACAGGGGACGCAGTATTTT.

Concerning this clone: At one boundary the junction diverges from the germline segment, which might be a read error. The chain links TRBV9 to TRBJ1-6; TRBD1 matches at 7 bases. Germline V lookup: CDR1 SGDLS, CDR2 YYNGEE. The CDR3 sequence is 11 residues long. The CDR3 loop is CASSPPTGQSF. The CDR3 region has the DNA TGTGCCAGCAGCCCGCCGACAGGGCAAAGCTTT. Combining the CDR3 with reference TRBV9 and TRBJ1-6 gives the whole variable domain DSGVTQTPKHLITATGQRVTLRCSPRSGDLSVYWYQQSLDQGLQFLIQYYNGEERAKGNILERFSAQQFPDLHSELNLSSLELGDSALYFCASSPPTGQSFGNGTRLTVT.

The chain links TRBV2 to TRBJ1-5, with 8 positions matching TRBD1. The trim removed 5 bases at V and 2 bases at J, leaving 2 bases unmatched. Germline assignment: CDR1 SNHLY and CDR2 FYNNEI. The CDR3 consists of 14 residues. Written as DNA, the CDR3 is TGTGCCAGCAGTACGGGACAGGGCAATCAGCCCCAGCATTTT. Its translation: CASSTGQGNQPQHF.

The rearrangement links TRBV7-6 to TRBJ1-1; TRBD1 is a possible D gene (5 bases). Between the trimmed V and J ends, which lost 5 bases and 1 base, there was a span of 8 bases. Germline V gene lookup returns CDR1 SGHVS and CDR2 FNYEAQ. CDR3 length equals 13 residues. The CDR3 DNA reads as TGTGCCAGCAGCCCAGGACAGAACACTGAAGCTTTCTTT. Translation gives CASSPGQNTEAFF.

The chain carries TRBV7-9 and TRBJ1-1, with 7 nucleotides matching TRBD1. This CDR3 region has 16 residues. Trimming removed 1 base from V and 0 bases from J; junction bases left unmatched: 5. CDR1 and CDR2 (germline): SEHNR, FQNEAQ (reference sequence). The CDR3 spells CASSLVGQVLNTEAFF. The CDR3 DNA reads TGTGCCAGCAGCTTAGTCGGACAGGTCTTGAACACTGAAGCTTTCTTT.

This chain connects TRBV7-8 to TRBJ1-3, with unresolved D. CDR1 and CDR2 from the germline V gene are SGHVS and FQNEAQ. The V end was cut by 5 bases, the J end by 0 bases, with 14 bases between. The CDR3 runs 16 residues. Written as DNA, the CDR3 is TGTGCCAGCAGCCCGGGTCGAGGGAGCTCTGGAAACACCATATATTTT. It is translated as CASSPGRGSSGNTIYF. Full variable domain (rest looked up from reference TRBV7-8 and TRBJ1-3): GAGVSQSPRYKVAKRGQDVALRCDPISGHVSLFWYQQALGQGPEFLTYFQNEAQLDKSGLPSDRFFAERPEGSVSTLKIQRTQQEDSAVYLCASSPGRGSSGNTIYFGEGSWLTVV.

The V call is TRBV19, the J call TRBJ2-1, with D possibly TRBD2 on 6 matching bases. Trimming removed 3 bases at V and 4 bases at J, with 13 bases between. The germline gives CDR1 LNHDA, CDR2 SQIVND (reference sequence). The CDR3 sequence is 15 residues long. The DNA for the CDR3 is TGTGCCAGTAGTATCTCCGGGACTTTTTACAATGAGCAGTTCTTC. It yields the protein CASSISGTFYNEQFF.

CDR3 in DNA: TGTGCCAGCAGTGATACTAGAAGGTTGCAGTATTTT. As protein: CASSDTRRLQYF. The chain is built from TRBV27 and TRBJ2-3, with a tentative D call TRBD2 (5 bases). V lost 5 bases, J lost 11 bases, and 14 bases lay in between. Germline CDR1 and CDR2: MNHEY and SMNVEV (reference sequence). The CDR3 covers 12 residues.

The chain couples TRBV9 to TRBJ2-5; D not certain. CDR1 is SGDLS, CDR2 YYNGEE, per germline. This CDR3 region has 13 residues. Trimming stripped 0 bases from V and 5 bases from J, with 8 bases between. CDR3 protein: CASSVGLPETQYF. The CDR3 coding sequence is TGTGCCAGCAGCGTAGGGCTTCCTGAGACCCAGTACTTC.

This rearrangement joins TRBV5-1 to TRBJ2-7, with 7 bases aligning to TRBD1. Per the germline V gene, CDR1 is SGHRS and CDR2 is YFSETQ. V shed 7 bases, J shed 4 bases, and the junction held 11 bases outside the gene matches. The length of the CDR3 is 14 residues. CDR3 DNA: TGCGCCAGCTCCCTCCCGGAACAGGGGTACGAGCAGTACTTC. The encoded protein is CASSLPEQGYEQYF.

V is TRBV5-4 and J is TRBJ1-1, with D tentatively TRBD1 (6 bases). V gave up 1 base and J gave up 1 base, with 11 bases separating them. The CDR3 is made up of 15 amino acids. Germline V gives CDR1 SGHNT, CDR2 YYREEE (reference sequence). The CDR3 DNA reads TGTGCCAGCAGCTTGATGACAGGCACGAACACTGAAGCTTTCTTT. Amino acid sequence: CASSLMTGTNTEAFF.

V is TRBV19 and J is TRBJ1-1; TRBD1 agrees at 7 bases. The CDR3 runs 13 residues. Germline V lookup: CDR1 LNHDA, CDR2 SQIVND (reference sequence). V trimming: 1 base; J trimming: 11 bases; junction bases outside the gene matches: 7. The CDR3 here is CASSIGRGGRAFF. The CDR3 DNA is TGTGCCAGTAGTATAGGCCGAGGGGGCAGGGCTTTCTTT. Supplemented by reference TRBV19 and TRBJ1-1, the full variable domain reads DGGITQSPKYLFRKEGQNVTLSCEQNLNHDAMYWYRQDPGQGLRLIYYSQIVNDFQKGDIAEGYSVSREKKESFPLTVTSAQKNPTAFYLCASSIGRGGRAFFGQGTRLTVV.

CDR3 in amino acids: CASSRTGLAQETQYF. The CDR3, as DNA: TGCGCCAGCAGCCGGACGGGACTAGCGCAAGAGACCCAGTACTTC. The chain couples TRBV4-1 to TRBJ2-5, with 10 bases fitting TRBD2. Germline V gene data show CDR1 as MGHRA and CDR2 as YSYEKL. The CDR3 sequence is 15 residues long. Trimming cost V 4 bases and J 2 bases; bases outside gene matches: 4.

V gene TRBV6-1 combines with J gene TRBJ2-7; maybe TRBD1 (6 bases). The germline V gene encodes CDR1 MNHNS and CDR2 SASEGT. The ends were cut back, 5 bases at V and 1 base at J, with 12 bases in the middle. The CDR3 extends over 14 amino acids. The CDR3 here is CASSTGFGSYEQYF. DNA of the CDR3: TGTGCCAGCAGTACAGGGTTTGGGTCCTACGAGCAGTACTTC.